These 19 T cell receptor beta chains were sequenced from one sample in a study of blood T cell repertoires in COVID-19. Some clones are missing from TCRdb's copy, which holds only in-frame ones; the method was immunoSEQ multiplex PCR. Among around 68,000 clones listed, 80% to 90% were seen once. The sample was peripheral blood. These receptors originate from a man aged 50 to 59 with acute or convalescent COVID-19.

This rearrangement joins TRBV29-1 to TRBJ1-1, with a tentative D call TRBD1 (5 bases). There are 14 residues in the CDR3. Trimming removed 0 bases from V and 4 bases from J, with 12 bases in between. Germline-derived CDR1 and CDR2 are SQVTM and ANQGSEA. The CDR3 DNA sequence: TGCAGCGTTGAAGATCATTCCGGGGGCACTGAAGCTTTCTTT. Amino acids: CSVEDHSGGTEAFF.

This chain uses TRBV6-5 with TRBJ1-4; maybe TRBD1 (5 bases). The CDR3 runs 15 residues. The germline V and J ends were trimmed by 5 bases and 4 bases, with 14 bases remaining between them. CDR1 and CDR2 from the germline V gene are MNHEY and SVGAGI. Here the CDR3 DNA reads TGTGCCAGCAGTCCCTCGGGGGGGGGTAATGAAAAACTGTTTTTT. Amino acid sequence: CASSPSGGGNEKLFF.

V gene TRBV7-9 combines with J gene TRBJ1-5, with 7 bases fitting TRBD1. J lost 3 bases, V lost 1 base, and 6 bases had no gene match. This CDR3 is built from 16 residues. The germline V gene encodes CDR1 SEHNR and CDR2 FQNEAQ (reference sequence). The CDR3 coding sequence is TGTGCCAGCAGCTTAGTTCGAGGGGGCCCCAATCAGCCCCAGCATTTT. Its protein is CASSLVRGGPNQPQHF.

The genes are TRBV6-2 or TRBV6-3 and TRBJ2-7, with TRBD2 identical over 8 bases. From germline, CDR1 is MNHEY and CDR2 SVGEGT. V lost 4 bases to trimming and J lost 0 bases; unmatched junction nucleotides: 11. The CDR3 sequence is 17 residues long. The CDR3 loop is CASSSRTSRSPSYEQYF. The CDR3 DNA sequence: TGTGCCAGCAGTTCACGGACTAGCCGATCCCCCTCCTACGAGCAGTACTTC.

The chain is built from TRBV6-2 or TRBV6-3 and TRBJ2-3, with 8 bases matching TRBD1. The germline gives CDR1 MNHEY, CDR2 SVGEGT. The trim removed 2 bases at V and 13 bases at J, leaving 5 bases unmatched. This CDR3 spans 12 amino acids. The CDR3 DNA is TGTGCCAGCAGTTACCGGCCAGGGGGCGAGTATTTT. Amino acids: CASSYRPGGEYF.

V and J are TRBV9 and TRBJ2-2; D gene ambiguous. Per the germline V gene, CDR1 is SGDLS and CDR2 is YYNGEE. Between the trimmed V and J ends, which lost 0 bases and 0 bases, there was a span of 15 bases. The CDR3 runs 18 residues. The CDR3 loop reads CASSVAVSPSPNTGELFF. CDR3 bases: TGTGCCAGCAGCGTAGCTGTGAGCCCGTCCCCGAACACCGGGGAGCTGTTTTTT.

The gene calls are TRBV7-2 and TRBJ2-2; 8 bases are a match to TRBD2. CDR3 size: 19 residues. Germline V gene data show CDR1 as SGHTA and CDR2 as FQGNSA. Germline trimming cut 2 bases from V and 2 bases from J; bases unmatched to any gene: 13. The CDR3 reads CASSLIPTGRGENTGELFF. The CDR3 DNA reads TGTGCCAGCAGCTTAATCCCGACCGGGCGGGGGGAAAACACCGGGGAGCTGTTTTTT.

The chain links TRBV5-6 to TRBJ2-5; TRBD1 matches 8 bases. J lost 5 bases, V lost 0 bases, and 9 bases had no gene match. Germline-derived CDR1 and CDR2 are SGHDT and YYEEEE. The CDR3 totals 16 residues. The CDR3 DNA reads as TGTGCCAGCAGCTTGGCAGGGGGCGATTGGAGGGAGACCCAGTACTTC. Residues: CASSLAGGDWRETQYF. Variable domain in full (rest from reference TRBV5-6 and TRBJ2-5): DAGVTQSPTHLIKTRGQQVTLRCSPKSGHDTVSWYQQALGQGPQFIFQYYEEEERQRGNFPDRFSGHQFPNYSSELNVNALLLGDSALYLCASSLAGGDWRETQYFGPGTRLLVL.

V and J are TRBV27 and TRBJ2-7, with TRBD2 matching over 8 bases. Germline CDR1 reads MNHEY; CDR2 reads SMNVEV (reference sequence). The CDR3 consists of 15 residues. V was pared by 2 bases and J by 4 bases, with 7 bases of the junction left unmatched. CDR3 residues: CASSLVGTRRYEQYF. The CDR3 region has the DNA TGTGCCAGCAGTTTAGTGGGGACTAGGAGGTACGAGCAGTACTTC.

This chain uses TRBV5-1 with TRBJ1-5; TRBD1 aligns across 7 bases. Germline V gene data show CDR1 as SGHRS and CDR2 as YFSETQ. V dropped 2 bases and J dropped 5; count of bases not matched to a gene: 4. The CDR3 contains 14 residues. CDR3 in amino acids: CASSFSGTDQPQHF. The CDR3 nucleotides read TGCGCCAGCAGCTTTTCCGGGACAGATCAGCCCCAGCATTTT. Drawing the rest from reference TRBV5-1 and TRBJ1-5, the complete variable domain is KAGVTQTPRYLIKTRGQQVTLSCSPISGHRSVSWYQQTPGQGLQFLFEYFSETQRNKGNFPGRFSGRQFSNSRSEMNVSTLELGDSALYLCASSFSGTDQPQHFGDGTRLSIL.

This chain joins TRBV18 and TRBJ1-2; 7 bases map to TRBD1. J gave up 5 bases and V 5 bases, and 5 bases lay outside the gene matches. Germline CDR1 is KGHSH and CDR2 is LQKENI. The CDR3 covers 13 residues. The CDR3 loop is CASSAGGDYGYTF. CDR3 coding DNA: TGTGCCAGCTCAGCAGGGGGAGATTATGGCTACACCTTC.

This clone has only a few counts. The chain's CDR3 is CASSVTGGAGNTIYF. CDR3 nucleotides: TGTGCCAGCAGCGTGACAGGGGGCGCGGGAAACACCATATATTTT. The chain carries TRBV7-3 and TRBJ1-3, with 10 bases that match TRBD1. With V trimmed by 5 bases and J by 4 bases, 5 bases remained unmatched. Germline V gene lookup returns CDR1 SGHTA and CDR2 FQGTGA. The CDR3 length is 15 residues.

The chain links TRBV5-1 to TRBJ1-4; 9 bases are a match to TRBD1. The CDR3 covers 19 residues. V lost 4 bases and J lost 2; bases outside the gene matches: 15. CDR1 and CDR2 from the germline V gene are SGHRS and YFSETQ. CDR3 nucleotide sequence: TGCGCCAGCAGCCTACCGGACAGGGGAGAACAGCCGACTAATGAAAAACTGTTTTTT. Encoded protein: CASSLPDRGEQPTNEKLFF.

This clone was detected a few times. The chain links TRBV9 to TRBJ2-2; weak D call: TRBD1 (5 bases). Germline CDR1 and CDR2: SGDLS and YYNGEE. Deletions cut 1 base from V and 3 bases from J, with 7 bases between. This CDR3 is 14 amino acids long. CDR3 amino acids: CASSVIGDTGELFF. CDR3 nucleotide sequence: TGTGCCAGCAGCGTAATAGGGGACACCGGGGAGCTGTTTTTT.

This clone was recorded only once. The J gene is TRBJ2-1, the V gene TRBV30, with TRBD2 matching over 9 bases. With 3 bases clipped from V and 8 bases from J, the junction kept 8 bases outside the gene matches. This CDR3 has 14 residues. Looked up from germline, CDR1 is GTSNPN and CDR2 is SVGIG (reference sequence). The DNA for the CDR3 is TGTGCCTGGAGGTGGGTAGCGGGAGTGGATGAGCAGTTCTTC. Its translation is CAWRWVAGVDEQFF. Together with reference TRBV30 and TRBJ2-1, the CDR3 gives the full variable domain: SQTIHQWPATLVQPVGSPLSLECTVEGTSNPNLYWYRQAAGRGLQLLFYSVGIGQISSEVPQNLSASRPQDRQFILSSKKLLLSDSGFYLCAWRWVAGVDEQFFGPGTRLTVL.

The rearrangement uses TRBV29-1 and TRBJ2-2; 11 bases match TRBD2. Germline V gene sequence: CDR1 SQVTM, CDR2 ANQGSEA. This CDR3 has 15 residues. Trimming cost V 3 bases and J 6 bases; bases outside gene matches: 6. The CDR3 nucleotides are TGCAGCGTTGAGGTTAGCGGGAGGGCGGCCGGGGAGCTGTTTTTT. Protein product: CSVEVSGRAAGELFF.

This chain joins TRBV7-9 and TRBJ2-7; 10 bases match TRBD2. This CDR3 has 18 amino acids. J gave up 1 base and V 1 base, and 10 bases lay outside the gene matches. Germline V gene data show CDR1 as SEHNR and CDR2 as FQNEAQ (reference sequence). CDR3 bases: TGTGCCAGCAGCTTAGGCCCTAGCGGGAGTCTAGAATCCTACGAGCAGTACGTC. This codes for CASSLGPSGSLESYEQYV.

The V call is TRBV19, the J call TRBJ2-7; tentatively, D is TRBD2 (6 bases). Trimming cost V 3 bases and J 0 bases, with 12 bases left between them. The length of the CDR3 is 15 residues. The germline gives CDR1 LNHDA, CDR2 SQIVND (reference sequence). CDR3 in DNA: TGTGCCAGTAGTATCTGGCTAGCGCGCTCCTACGAGCAGTACGTC. This gives the protein CASSIWLARSYEQYV.

The chain uses TRBV5-6 and TRBJ2-3; 8 bases match TRBD1. Germline assignment: CDR1 SGHDT and CDR2 YYEEEE. The CDR3 covers 11 residues. J lost 8 bases, V lost 4 bases, and 0 bases had no gene match. The CDR3 nucleotides read TGTGCCAGCAGCGACAGGGGTACGCAGTATTTT. Its translation: CASSDRGTQYF.